Listed below are T cell receptor beta chains from one sample, sequenced in a study of technical replicates of blood from a few donors. Generated by immunoSEQ multiplex PCR, the TCRdb table keeps only in-frame clones and is missing some. The sample includes 75,000 to 95,000 clones, 95% seen only once; the top ten take approximately 0.25%. The sequenced sample was T cells isolated from PBMCs. The receptor set was obtained from a human donor in good health. Both conserved end residues are part of each CDR3. A D gene is named only where the DNA matches it firmly. Clone sizes are given selectively: once, few, many, or a class where the clone is expanded.

abundance	v_gene	d_gene	j_gene	CDR3nt	CDR3aa
.	TRBV5-1	TRBD2	TRBJ2-1	TGCGCCAGCAGCTTGGGGGCTAGCGGGACCCAGGAGCAGTTCTTC	CASSLGASGTQEQFF
.	TRBV28	.	TRBJ1-1	TGTGCCAGCAGTTTATGGGGGGGTTCGGCTTTCTTT	CASSLWGGSAFF
.	TRBV6-5	.	TRBJ2-5	TGTGCCACTCAGGGGATCCAAGAGACCCAGTACTTC	CATQGIQETQYF
.	TRBV5-8	TRBD2	TRBJ2-3	TGTGCCAGCAGTCTGCGTACCCTAGCGGAGGGCACAGATACGCAGTATTTT	CASSLRTLAEGTDTQYF
.	TRBV15	.	TRBJ1-2	TGTGCCACCAGCAGAGTCCCCGGGGTCGGTAACTATGGCTACACCTTC	CATSRVPGVGNYGYTF
.	TRBV13	.	TRBJ2-1	TGTGCCAGCAGCGATCATCTAGGGGGTTTGAGCAATGAGCAGTTCTTC	CASSDHLGGLSNEQFF
once	TRBV5-1	TRBD1	TRBJ1-6	TGCGCCAGCAGCTTGGTACTACAGGGGGGAAGGTCATCACCCCTCCACTTT	CASSLVLQGGRSSPLHF
.	TRBV6-1	.	TRBJ2-7	TGTGCCAGCAGTGAATTCGGACCGCTGACAGCCTACGAGCAGTACTTC	CASSEFGPLTAYEQYF
.	TRBV5-6	TRBD1	TRBJ1-1	TGTGCCAGCAGCTTCCGGGACAGGAACACTGAAGCTTTCTTT	CASSFRDRNTEAFF
.	TRBV27	.	TRBJ2-2	TGTGCCAGCAGTTTAGTCTTGGAAGCGGGCCGTACCGGGGAGCTGTTTTTT	CASSLVLEAGRTGELFF
.	TRBV30	.	TRBJ1-3	TGTGCCTGGGAAAGGGGTCCTGGAAACACCATATATTTT	CAWERGPGNTIYF
once	TRBV7-2	TRBD1	TRBJ1-3	TGTGCCAGCAGCCCGAGGGGGCCCTCTGGAAACACCATATATTTT	CASSPRGPSGNTIYF
.	TRBV6-1	.	TRBJ2-7	TGTGCCAGCAGTTCTCGCCTATCGGGGTACAGCCCAACTCCTTTC	CASSSRLSGYSPTPF
.	TRBV4-1	.	TRBJ1-2	TGCGCCAGCAGCCAAGTGAGCATCCACATCGGGGGATTAAAGGGACCTAACTATGGCTACACCTTC	CASSQVSIHIGGLKGPNYGYTF
.	TRBV6-4	TRBD1	TRBJ2-1	TGTGCCAGCAGTCCAAGGACAGGGGGCTTTGAGCAGTTCTTC	CASSPRTGGFEQFF
.	TRBV5-4	.	TRBJ2-5	TGTGCCAGCAGCCCAAAGGGCGGAGGAGAGACCCAGTACTTC	CASSPKGGGETQYF
.	TRBV11-2	.	TRBJ2-5	TGTGCCAGCAGCTTAGGTCCGGGGGGCCTCCAAGAGACCCAGTACTTC	CASSLGPGGLQETQYF
.	TRBV5-1	.	TRBJ1-2	TGCGCCAGCAGCCTGGACAGCTATGGCTACACCTTC	CASSLDSYGYTF
.	TRBV9	TRBD1	TRBJ2-7	TGTGCCAGCAGCGTGGGACAGGGGGCAGCCCACGAGCAGTACTTC	CASSVGQGAAHEQYF
.	TRBV30	TRBD1	TRBJ2-7	TGTGCCTGGAACCCTTTGACAGGGGTGGGGGAGCAGTACTTC	CAWNPLTGVGEQYF
.	TRBV19	.	TRBJ1-5	TGTGCCAGTTACACACCGGGGGGGTTGCAGCCCCAGCATTTT	CASYTPGGLQPQHF
.	TRBV7-8	TRBD2	TRBJ2-7	TGTGCCAGCAGCGTAGGGACTAGCGGCAGCTCCTACGAGCAGTACTTC	CASSVGTSGSSYEQYF
.	TRBV5-6	.	TRBJ2-5	TGTGCCAGCAGCTTGGCAGGGCCCGAGACCCAGTACTTC	CASSLAGPETQYF
once	TRBV19	.	TRBJ1-2	TGTGCCAGTAGTAGTCAGGGTTACTATGGCTACACCTTC	CASSSQGYYGYTF
.	TRBV19	TRBD1	TRBJ1-1	TGTGCCAGTAGTATATATGGGGACAAGGGACAGGAGAACACTGAAGCTTTCTTT	CASSIYGDKGQENTEAFF
once	TRBV19	TRBD1	TRBJ2-5	TGTGCCACTTCGCTTGGGGACAGGGGGTGGGGAGAGACCCAGTACTTC	CATSLGDRGWGETQYF
.	TRBV27	TRBD1	TRBJ2-7	TGTGCCAGCAGTTTAGCTGGGACAGGATGGTCCTACGAGCAGTACTTC	CASSLAGTGWSYEQYF
.	TRBV14	TRBD2	TRBJ2-1	TGTGCCAGCAGCCAGGGGGGGGGATGGAATGAGCAGTTCTTC	CASSQGGGWNEQFF
.	TRBV7-2	TRBD2	TRBJ2-1	TGTGCCAGCAGCTCCTCGGGACTAGCGATGTCCTACAATGAGCAGTTCTTC	CASSSSGLAMSYNEQFF
.	TRBV27	TRBD1	TRBJ2-7	TGTGCCAGCAGTTTAGCAGGGGGCTACGAGCAGTACTTC	CASSLAGGYEQYF
.	TRBV25-1	.	TRBJ1-1	TGTGCCAGCAGTACGTGGCAGGGTGAAGCTTTCTTT	CASSTWQGEAFF
.	TRBV27	TRBD2	TRBJ2-1	TGTGCCAGCAGTAAGGGACTAGCGGGAGGCCTAGGGAATGAGCAGTTCTTC	CASSKGLAGGLGNEQFF
.	TRBV5-4	TRBD1	TRBJ1-4	TGTGCCAGCAGCTCACCGGGACAGGGGGGAGAAAAACTGTTTTTT	CASSSPGQGGEKLFF
.	TRBV27	.	TRBJ1-5	TGTGCCAGCAGTCCGTCGGTGAATCAGCCCCAGCATTTT	CASSPSVNQPQHF
.	TRBV28	TRBD2	TRBJ2-7	TGTGCCAGCAGTAGGGGACTAGCGGGGAACGAGCAGTACTTC	CASSRGLAGNEQYF
.	TRBV30	.	TRBJ2-5	TGTGCATGGGGGCCTGAAGAGACCCAGTACTTC	CAWGPEETQYF
.	TRBV7-9	.	TRBJ1-4	TGTGCCAGCAGCTACATCCCTGAAGAACTGTTTTTT	CASSYIPEELFF
.	TRBV5-5	TRBD1	TRBJ2-7	TGTGCCAGCAGCTTAGGGACAGCCTCTAGTGACGAGCAGTACTTC	CASSLGTASSDEQYF
.	TRBV2	TRBD2	TRBJ2-5	TGTGCCAGCAGTGCGAATGGAATGCTAGCGGGAAAAGAGACCCAGTACTTC	CASSANGMLAGKETQYF
.	TRBV28	TRBD2	TRBJ2-3	TGTGCCAGCAGTGTGACTAGCGGGAGCGTCGCAGATACGCAGTATTTT	CASSVTSGSVADTQYF
.	TRBV7-9	TRBD2	TRBJ2-1	TGTGCCAGCAGCTTCGTGCTAGCGGGGGGGCCCCACAATGAGCAGTTCTTC	CASSFVLAGGPHNEQFF
once	TRBV30	.	TRBJ1-5	TGTGCCTGGAGTGACGGGGGAGATCAGCCCCAGCATTTT	CAWSDGGDQPQHF
.	TRBV10-1	TRBD2	TRBJ2-7	TGCGCCAGCAGTGTGACCCTAGCGGGAGAACACGAGCAGTACTTC	CASSVTLAGEHEQYF
.	TRBV7-9	TRBD1	TRBJ2-1	TGTGCCAGCAGTTCATTAGGGACAGGAGGCTACAATGAGCAGTTCTTC	CASSSLGTGGYNEQFF
.	TRBV11-2	TRBD1	TRBJ1-1	TGTGCCAGCAGCAAGGGGACAGGGAGCGTCGAAGCTTTCTTT	CASSKGTGSVEAFF
.	TRBV7-6	TRBD2	TRBJ2-3	TGCGCCAGCAGCGCGATAGCGGGATCCACAGATACGCAGTATTTT	CASSAIAGSTDTQYF
.	TRBV18	TRBD2	TRBJ2-3	TGTGCCAGCTCAACCACGTTGGGAGGGGTAAAAGGAGGAGATACGCAGTATTTT	CASSTTLGGVKGGDTQYF
.	TRBV11-3	TRBD1	TRBJ2-7	TGTGCCAGCAGCTTCAAACGAGACCCGACAGGGGGCGACGAGCAGTACTTC	CASSFKRDPTGGDEQYF
.	TRBV5-1	.	TRBJ2-5	TGCGCCAGCAGCTTGGCCAGGGGAGGGTCGCAGACCCAGTACTTC	CASSLARGGSQTQYF
.	TRBV10-2	.	TRBJ2-3	TGCGCCAGCAGTCCGATCCAGGGGACAGATACGCAGTATTTT	CASSPIQGTDTQYF
.	TRBV10-2	.	TRBJ1-2	TGCGCCAGCAGTAGCGGCAGGGGTTACGGCGGCTACACCTTC	CASSSGRGYGGYTF